Given below is one T cell receptor beta chain in context. V lost 2 bases to trimming and J lost 8 bases, with 12 bases between them. The CDR3 loop spans 12 amino acids. Germline-derived CDR1 and CDR2 are GTSNPN and SVGIG (reference sequence). The data derive from a study of blood T cell repertoires in COVID-19. Across the study: There were acute and convalescent COVID-19 samples, and they came from the United States, Italy and Spain. PBMCs, B-cell-depleted T cells, or T cells were the source of the cDNA or gDNA that made up the material.

Clones were read by immunoSEQ multiplex PCR, and TCRdb kept only the in-frame ones, dropping some. The sample holds about 50,000 clones, approximately 85% seen once. The clonotype was recovered from a man aged 60 to 75 with acute or convalescent COVID-19. The chain couples TRBV30 to TRBJ1-2; no firm D call. The source material was peripheral blood. The CDR3 DNA follows: TGTGCCTGGAGTACGGAGCGGTTCGGCTACACCTTC. Translated: CAWSTERFGYTF.